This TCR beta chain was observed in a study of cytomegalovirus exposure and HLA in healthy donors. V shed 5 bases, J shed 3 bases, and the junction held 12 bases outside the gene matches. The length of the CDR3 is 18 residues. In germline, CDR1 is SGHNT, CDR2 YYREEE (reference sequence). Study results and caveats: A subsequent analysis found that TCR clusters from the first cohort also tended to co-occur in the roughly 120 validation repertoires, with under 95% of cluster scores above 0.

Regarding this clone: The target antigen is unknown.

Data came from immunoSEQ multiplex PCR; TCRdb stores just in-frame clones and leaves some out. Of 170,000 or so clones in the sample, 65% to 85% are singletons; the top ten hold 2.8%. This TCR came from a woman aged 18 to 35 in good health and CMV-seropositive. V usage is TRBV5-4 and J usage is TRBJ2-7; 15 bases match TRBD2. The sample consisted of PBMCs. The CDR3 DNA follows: TGTGCCAGCAGTCCGGGACTAGCGGGAGGCTCGACCTTCTACGAGCAGTACTTC. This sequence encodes CASSPGLAGGSTFYEQYF.